These T cell receptor beta chains were read from a single sample in a study of shared clonotypes between healthy human individuals. The data were produced by immunoSEQ multiplex PCR, yet TCRdb's version contains in-frame clones alone and is incomplete. The repertoire holds 1,400,000 or so clones, with 97% to 99% as singletons. The sequencing input was naive CD4+ T cells sorted from blood. These receptors all stem from a man under 40 in good health. CDR3s include the opening cysteine and the closing phenylalanine or tryptophan. A D gene is named only where the DNA matches it firmly. The size of a clone is reported for some rows only, either as once, few or many, or as a class for expanded clones.

CDR3: CAATDVNTEAFF
DNA: TGTGCCGCGACCGACGTGAACACTGAAGCTTTCTTT
D: .
size: .
J: TRBJ1-1
V: TRBV10-3

CDR3: CASSPPGFDGYTF
DNA: TGTGCCAGCTCACCCCCAGGGTTTGACGGCTACACCTTC
D: .
size: once
J: TRBJ1-2
V: TRBV18

CDR3: CASSLDIVATGYTF
DNA: TGTGCCAGCAGCTTAGACATAGTAGCGACTGGCTACACCTTC
D: .
size: .
J: TRBJ1-2
V: TRBV7-2

CDR3: CASSYRTSGSTEQYF
DNA: TGCGCCAGCAGCTACCGGACTAGCGGGAGTACCGAGCAGTACTTC
D: TRBD2
size: .
J: TRBJ2-7
V: TRBV5-1

CDR3: CASSSSLLPGNTIYF
DNA: TGTGCCAGCAGCTCGTCTTTGCTCCCTGGAAACACCATATATTTT
D: .
size: .
J: TRBJ1-3
V: TRBV11-3

CDR3: CASRASGRVYSYEQYF
DNA: TGTGCCAGCAGGGCTAGCGGGAGGGTGTACTCCTACGAGCAGTACTTC
D: TRBD2
size: .
J: TRBJ2-7
V: TRBV28

CDR3: CASSLELTSERDTQYF
DNA: TGTGCCAGCAGCTTAGAATTAACTAGCGAGCGAGATACGCAGTATTTT
D: TRBD2
size: .
J: TRBJ2-3
V: TRBV7-3

CDR3: CASSRTSTSTDTQYF
DNA: TGCGCCAGCAGCCGGACTAGCACCTCCACAGATACGCAGTATTTT
D: TRBD2
size: .
J: TRBJ2-3
V: TRBV5-1

CDR3: CASSLGTFTGELFF
DNA: TGTGCCAGCAGCTTAGGGACTTTCACCGGGGAGCTGTTTTTT
D: .
size: .
J: TRBJ2-2
V: TRBV7-2

CDR3: CASSSGLAGSSYNEQFF
DNA: TGTGCCAGCAGCTCGGGACTAGCGGGGAGCTCCTACAATGAGCAGTTCTTC
D: TRBD2
size: .
J: TRBJ2-1
V: TRBV7-8

CDR3: CAWRPQGALNQPQHF
DNA: TGTGCCTGGAGGCCACAGGGGGCCCTAAATCAGCCCCAGCATTTT
D: TRBD1
size: .
J: TRBJ1-5
V: TRBV30

CDR3: CASKGQGNQPQHF
DNA: TGTGCCAGCAAGGGACAGGGAAACCAGCCCCAGCATTTT
D: TRBD1
size: .
J: TRBJ1-5
V: TRBV2

CDR3: CASSLSWPSGVQPTGELFF
DNA: TGTGCCAGCAGTTTATCCTGGCCTAGCGGCGTTCAGCCCACCGGGGAGCTGTTTTTT
D: TRBD2
size: .
J: TRBJ2-2
V: TRBV27

CDR3: CASSERGSGLSYNEQFF
DNA: TGTGCCAGCAGTGAACGGGGTAGCGGGCTTTCCTACAATGAGCAGTTCTTC
D: TRBD2
size: .
J: TRBJ2-1
V: TRBV2

CDR3: CASSFLGGDYGYTF
DNA: TGTGCCAGCAGCTTCCTAGGGGGCGACTATGGCTACACCTTC
D: TRBD1
size: .
J: TRBJ1-2
V: TRBV7-9

CDR3: CASSGPGGGTQYF
DNA: TGTGCCAGTAGTGGGCCGGGAGGGGGGACCCAGTACTTC
D: TRBD2
size: .
J: TRBJ2-5
V: TRBV19

CDR3: CSVAQRHTDTQYF
DNA: TGCAGCGTTGCCCAGCGGCACACAGATACGCAGTATTTT
D: .
size: .
J: TRBJ2-3
V: TRBV29-1

CDR3: CASSPRQRPAGNTIYF
DNA: TGTGCCAGCAGCCCCCGACAGCGTCCGGCAGGAAACACCATATATTTT
D: .
size: .
J: TRBJ1-3
V: TRBV11-2

CDR3: CASSKYRDQSYEQYF
DNA: TGCGCCAGCAGCAAATACAGGGACCAGTCCTACGAGCAGTACTTC
D: .
size: .
J: TRBJ2-7
V: TRBV5-1

CDR3: CASSVLVGVNEQFF
DNA: TGTGCCAGCAGCGTCCTGGTTGGCGTCAATGAGCAGTTCTTC
D: .
size: .
J: TRBJ2-1
V: TRBV2

CDR3: CASSRDGSNQPQHF
DNA: TGTGCCAGCAGTCGGGACGGTAGCAATCAGCCCCAGCATTTT
D: .
size: .
J: TRBJ1-5
V: TRBV28

CDR3: CASSYVTNEKLFF
DNA: TGCGCCAGCAGCTACGTTACTAATGAAAAACTGTTTTTT
D: .
size: .
J: TRBJ1-4
V: TRBV5-1

CDR3: CATSRERAGGYEQYF
DNA: TGTGCCACCAGCAGAGAAAGGGCTGGAGGGTACGAGCAGTACTTC
D: .
size: .
J: TRBJ2-7
V: TRBV15

CDR3: CASSPHQGSNQPQHF
DNA: TGTGCCAGCAGTCCTCACCAGGGTTCGAATCAGCCCCAGCATTTT
D: .
size: .
J: TRBJ1-5
V: TRBV28

CDR3: CAISSQGYEQYF
DNA: TGTGCCATCAGTTCACAGGGCTACGAGCAGTACTTC
D: .
size: .
J: TRBJ2-7
V: TRBV10-3

CDR3: CASSSRYRGDYGYTF
DNA: TGTGCCAGCAGCTCCCGTTATAGGGGAGACTATGGCTACACCTTC
D: .
size: .
J: TRBJ1-2
V: TRBV11-3

CDR3: CASSSEGSITEAFF
DNA: TGCGCCAGCAGCTCTGAGGGGTCTATCACTGAAGCTTTCTTT
D: .
size: once
J: TRBJ1-1
V: TRBV5-1

CDR3: CASSPDREQETQYF
DNA: TGTGCCAGCAGCCCCGACAGGGAGCAAGAGACCCAGTACTTC
D: TRBD1
size: once
J: TRBJ2-5
V: TRBV11-2